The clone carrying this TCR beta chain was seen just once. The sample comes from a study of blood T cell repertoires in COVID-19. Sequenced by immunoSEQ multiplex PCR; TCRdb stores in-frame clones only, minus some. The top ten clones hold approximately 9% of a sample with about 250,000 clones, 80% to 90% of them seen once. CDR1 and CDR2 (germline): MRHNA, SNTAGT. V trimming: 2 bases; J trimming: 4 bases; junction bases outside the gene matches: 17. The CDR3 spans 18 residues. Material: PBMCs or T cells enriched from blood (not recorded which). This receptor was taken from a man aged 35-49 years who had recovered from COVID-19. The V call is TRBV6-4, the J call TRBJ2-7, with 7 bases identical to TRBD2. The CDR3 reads CASSDPTEFLGEGYEQYF. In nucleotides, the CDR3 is TGTGCCAGCAGTGACCCGACGGAATTCCTTGGGGAGGGTTACGAGCAGTACTTC.